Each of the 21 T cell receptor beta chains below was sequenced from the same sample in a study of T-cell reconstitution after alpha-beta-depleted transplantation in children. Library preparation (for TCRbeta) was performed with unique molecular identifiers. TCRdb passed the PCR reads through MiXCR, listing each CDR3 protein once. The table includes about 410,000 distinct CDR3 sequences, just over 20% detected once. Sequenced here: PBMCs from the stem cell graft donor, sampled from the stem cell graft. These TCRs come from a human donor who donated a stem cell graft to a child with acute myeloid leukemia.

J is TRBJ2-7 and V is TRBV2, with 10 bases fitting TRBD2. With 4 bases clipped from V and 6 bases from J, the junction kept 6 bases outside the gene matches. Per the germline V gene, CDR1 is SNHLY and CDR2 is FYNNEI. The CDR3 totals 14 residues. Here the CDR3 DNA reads TGTGCCAGCAGTGTAAAAGCGGGAGGGAGCGAGCAGTACTTC. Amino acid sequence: CASSVKAGGSEQYF.

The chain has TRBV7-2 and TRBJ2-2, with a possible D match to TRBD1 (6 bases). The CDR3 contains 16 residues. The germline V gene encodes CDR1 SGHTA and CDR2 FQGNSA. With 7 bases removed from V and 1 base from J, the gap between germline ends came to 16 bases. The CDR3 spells CASTQMTGLNTGELFF. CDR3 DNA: TGTGCCAGCACCCAAATGACAGGCCTGAACACCGGGGAGCTGTTTTTT.

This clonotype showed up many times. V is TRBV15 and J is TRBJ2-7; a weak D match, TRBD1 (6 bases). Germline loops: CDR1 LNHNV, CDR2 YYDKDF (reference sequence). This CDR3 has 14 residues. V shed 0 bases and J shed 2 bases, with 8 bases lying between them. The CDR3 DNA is TGTGCCACCAGCAGAGAGCAGGGGCCCTACGAGCAGTACTTC. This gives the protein CATSREQGPYEQYF.

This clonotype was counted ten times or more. This CDR3 reads CASRAGGYNEQFF. The CDR3 region has the DNA TGTGCCAGCAGGGCGGGAGGTTACAATGAGCAGTTCTTC. J is TRBJ2-1 and V is TRBV7-6, with 8 bases that match TRBD2. CDR1 SGHVS and CDR2 FNYEAQ come from the germline V gene. V gave up 6 bases and J gave up 4 bases; unmatched junction bases: 2. CDR3 size: 13 residues.

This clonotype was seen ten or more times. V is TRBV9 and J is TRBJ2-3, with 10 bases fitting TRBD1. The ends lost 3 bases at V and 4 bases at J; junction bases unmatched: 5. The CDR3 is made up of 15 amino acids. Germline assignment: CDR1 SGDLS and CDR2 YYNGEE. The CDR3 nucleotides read TGTGCCAGCAGCGAGGGACAGGGGATCGCAGATACGCAGTATTTT. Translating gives CASSEGQGIADTQYF. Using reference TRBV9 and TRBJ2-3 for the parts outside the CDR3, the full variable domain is DSGVTQTPKHLITATGQRVTLRCSPRSGDLSVYWYQQSLDQGLQFLIQYYNGEERAKGNILERFSAQQFPDLHSELNLSSLELGDSALYFCASSEGQGIADTQYFGPGTRLTVL.

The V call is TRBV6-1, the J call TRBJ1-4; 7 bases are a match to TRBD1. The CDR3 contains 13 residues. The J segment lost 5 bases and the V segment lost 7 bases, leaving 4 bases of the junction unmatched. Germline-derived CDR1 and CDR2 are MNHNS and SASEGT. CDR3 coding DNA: TGTGCCAGCAAGGGGGCTGGGAATGAAAAACTGTTTTTT. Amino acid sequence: CASKGAGNEKLFF.

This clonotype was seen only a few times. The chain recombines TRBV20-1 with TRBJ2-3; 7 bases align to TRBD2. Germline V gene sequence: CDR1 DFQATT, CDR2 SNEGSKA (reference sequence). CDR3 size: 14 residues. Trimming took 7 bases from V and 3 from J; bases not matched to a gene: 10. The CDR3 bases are TGCAGTGGACTCCGGGGAGGGAGGACAGATACGCAGTATTTT. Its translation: CSGLRGGRTDTQYF.

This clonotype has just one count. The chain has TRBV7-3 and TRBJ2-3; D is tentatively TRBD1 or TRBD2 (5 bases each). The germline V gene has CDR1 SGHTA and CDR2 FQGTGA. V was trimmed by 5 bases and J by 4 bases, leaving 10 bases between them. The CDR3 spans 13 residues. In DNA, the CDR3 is TGTGCCAGCAGCCAGGGCGGGTCAGATACGCAGTATTTT. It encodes CASSQGGSDTQYF. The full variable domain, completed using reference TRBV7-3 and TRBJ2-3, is GAGVSQTPSNKVTEKGKYVELRCDPISGHTALYWYRQSLGQGPEFLIYFQGTGAADDSGLPNDRFFAVRPEGSVSTLKIQRTERGDSAVYLCASSQGGSDTQYFGPGTRLTVL.

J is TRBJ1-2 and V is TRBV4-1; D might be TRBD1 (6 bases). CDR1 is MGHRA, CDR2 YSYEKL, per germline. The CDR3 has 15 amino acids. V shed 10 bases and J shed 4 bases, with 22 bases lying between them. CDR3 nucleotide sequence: TGCGCCACCTCCGTCGTCGGGGGCGAGGGCTATGGCTACACCTTC. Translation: CATSVVGGEGYGYTF.

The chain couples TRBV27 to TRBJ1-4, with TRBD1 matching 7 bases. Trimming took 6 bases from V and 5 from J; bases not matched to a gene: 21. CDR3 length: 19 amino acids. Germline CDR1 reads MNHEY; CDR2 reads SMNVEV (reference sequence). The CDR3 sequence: CASRLGHRQGMGGNEKLFF. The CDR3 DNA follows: TGTGCCAGCAGGCTGGGGCATCGACAGGGCATGGGGGGAAATGAAAAACTGTTTTTT.

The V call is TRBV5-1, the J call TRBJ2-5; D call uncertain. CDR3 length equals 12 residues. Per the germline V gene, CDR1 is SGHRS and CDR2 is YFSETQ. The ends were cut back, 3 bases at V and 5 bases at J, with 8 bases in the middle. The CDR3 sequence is CASSSHVETQYF. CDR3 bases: TGCGCCAGCAGCTCGCACGTGGAGACCCAGTACTTC.

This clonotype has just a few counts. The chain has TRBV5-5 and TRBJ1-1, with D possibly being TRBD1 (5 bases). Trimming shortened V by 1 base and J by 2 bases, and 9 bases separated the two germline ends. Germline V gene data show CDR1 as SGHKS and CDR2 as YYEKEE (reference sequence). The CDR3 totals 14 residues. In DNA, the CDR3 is TGTGCCAGCAGCTTGTATACAGGTAACACTGAAGCTTTCTTT. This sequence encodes CASSLYTGNTEAFF.

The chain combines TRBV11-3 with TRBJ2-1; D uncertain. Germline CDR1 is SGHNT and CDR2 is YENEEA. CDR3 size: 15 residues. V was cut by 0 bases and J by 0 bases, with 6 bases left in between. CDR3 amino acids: CASSLDTYSYNEQFF. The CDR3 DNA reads TGTGCCAGCAGCTTAGATACCTACTCCTACAATGAGCAGTTCTTC.

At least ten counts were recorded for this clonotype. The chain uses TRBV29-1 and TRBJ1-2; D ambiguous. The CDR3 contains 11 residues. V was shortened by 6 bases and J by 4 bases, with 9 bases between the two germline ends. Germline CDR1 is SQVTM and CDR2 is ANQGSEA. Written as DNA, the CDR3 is TGCAGCGTGCTAGGCAGCTATGGCTACACCTTC. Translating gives CSVLGSYGYTF.

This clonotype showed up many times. The CDR3 sequence is CASSRMTGHSNQPQHF. CDR3 in DNA: TGTGCCAGCAGCCGAATGACAGGACATAGCAATCAGCCCCAGCATTTT. The J gene is TRBJ1-5, the V gene TRBV7-3; D is possibly TRBD1 (6 bases). V lost 5 bases to trimming and J lost 0 bases, with 14 bases between them. CDR1 SGHTA and CDR2 FQGTGA come from the germline V gene. The CDR3 has 16 residues.

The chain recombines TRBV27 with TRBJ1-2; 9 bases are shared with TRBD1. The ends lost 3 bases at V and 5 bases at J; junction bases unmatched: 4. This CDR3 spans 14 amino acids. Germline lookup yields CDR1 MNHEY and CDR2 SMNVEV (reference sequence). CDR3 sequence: CASSFKDRGYGYTF. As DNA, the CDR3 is TGTGCCAGCAGTTTCAAGGACAGGGGTTATGGCTACACCTTC.

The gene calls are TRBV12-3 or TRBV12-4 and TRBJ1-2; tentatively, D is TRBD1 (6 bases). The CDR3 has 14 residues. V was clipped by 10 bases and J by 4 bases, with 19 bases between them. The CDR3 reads CATRSRDKVYGYTF. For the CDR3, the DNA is TGTGCCACCAGGTCCCGGGACAAGGTCTATGGCTACACCTTC.

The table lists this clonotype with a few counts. CDR3 protein: CASSGTGRVYYGYTF. As DNA, the CDR3 is TGTGCCAGCAGCGGGACAGGGCGGGTCTACTATGGCTACACCTTC. The rearrangement uses TRBV9 and TRBJ1-2; 8 bases are shared with TRBD1. Trimming took 3 bases from V and 3 from J; bases not matched to a gene: 7. Germline values: CDR1 SGDLS, CDR2 YYNGEE. There are 15 residues in the CDR3.

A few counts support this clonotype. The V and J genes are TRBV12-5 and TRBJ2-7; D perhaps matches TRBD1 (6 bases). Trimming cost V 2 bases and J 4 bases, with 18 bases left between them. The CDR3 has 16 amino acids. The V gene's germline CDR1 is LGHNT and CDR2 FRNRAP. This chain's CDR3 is CASGLRPGGQPYEQYF. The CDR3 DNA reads TGTGCTAGTGGTTTGCGGCCAGGAGGACAGCCGTACGAGCAGTACTTC.

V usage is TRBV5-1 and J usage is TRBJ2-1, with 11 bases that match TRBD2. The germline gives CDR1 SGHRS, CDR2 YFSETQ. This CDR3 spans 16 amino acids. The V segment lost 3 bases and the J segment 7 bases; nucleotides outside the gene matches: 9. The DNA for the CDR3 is TGCGCCAGCAGCTCCTTGACTAGCGGGATGAAGAATGAGCAGTTCTTC. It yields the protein CASSSLTSGMKNEQFF.

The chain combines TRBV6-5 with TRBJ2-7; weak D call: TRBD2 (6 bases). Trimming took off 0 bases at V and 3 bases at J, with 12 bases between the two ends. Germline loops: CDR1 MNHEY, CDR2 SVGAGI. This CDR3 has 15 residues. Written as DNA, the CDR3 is TGTGCCAGCAGTTACTCGAGTCTAGCGAGCTACGAGCAGTACTTC. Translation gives CASSYSSLASYEQYF.